This T cell receptor (beta chain) was found in a study of T cell repertoires in cytomegalovirus infection. TCRdb reprocessed the reads with MiXCR, giving one entry per CDR3 protein. Among approximately 1,000,000 distinct CDR3 sequences listed, around 29% were seen once. As concerns this clonotype: The antigen remains unidentified.

The source was cultured CD8+ T cells from PBMCs, collected from culture after CMV antigen stimulation. The receptor was derived from a human donor in good health (CMV status not recorded). Some clones in this sample may be carry-over from other donors' samples.

The CDR3 nucleotides read TGTGCCAGCAGTTACGGAGGAGACGGGTCCGAGCAGTACTTC. This codes for CASSYGGDGSEQYF. The rearrangement uses TRBV6-6 and TRBJ2-7; TRBD2 might be the D (5 bases). V was trimmed by 2 bases and J by 6 bases, leaving 14 bases between them. CDR1 and CDR2 from the germline V gene are MNHNY and SVGAGI (reference sequence). The CDR3 length is 14 residues.